This TCR beta chain was recovered during a study of blood T cell repertoires in COVID-19. In the study overall: Acute-phase and convalescent COVID-19 samples originated in the United States, Italy and Spain. T cells, B-cell-depleted T cells, or PBMCs supplied cDNA or gDNA.

There are 12 residues in the CDR3. Trimming shortened V by 3 bases and J by 6 bases, and 7 bases separated the two germline ends. CDR1 is MDHEN and CDR2 is SYDVKM in the germline V gene. The table came from immunoSEQ multiplex PCR; TCRdb's copy has only in-frame clones and leaves some out. Altogether more than 200,000 clones are present, 80% to 85% being singletons, with the ten largest covering 4% to 5.5%. The chain recombines TRBV28 with TRBJ2-3; D is perhaps TRBD1 (5 bases). Specimen: peripheral blood. This TCR was sampled from a man aged 45 to 65 with active or convalescent COVID-19. The CDR3 is CASSFSGDTQYF. The CDR3 DNA reads TGTGCCAGCAGTTTTTCAGGGGATACGCAGTATTTT.